Listed below are T cell receptor beta chains from one sample, sequenced in a study of T cells in narcolepsy. The protocol was immunoSEQ multiplex PCR, while the TCRdb copy is restricted to in-frame clones and leaves out a portion. This sample has 30,000 to 40,000 clones, with 80% to 85% found just once. Input material: CD45RA- memory CD4+ T cells from PBMCs. The receptor source for this set is a human donor with narcolepsy. The CDR3 runs from the conserved cysteine through the conserved F or W. The D gene is left open where the match is weak. Only some rows state a clone size, as once, few, many or a class for expanded clones.

cdr3_length: 14; clone_size: NA; d_call: NA; v_call: TRBV6-5; j_call: TRBJ2-1; cdr3_nt: TGTGCCAGCAGTTACTTCGGGGTTGGCAATGAGCAGTTCTTC; cdr3_aa: CASSYFGVGNEQFF
cdr3_length: 14; clone_size: NA; d_call: NA; v_call: TRBV9; j_call: TRBJ2-1; cdr3_nt: TGTGCCAGCAGCGTAAGTCAGGGTAGGAATGAGCAGTTCTTC; cdr3_aa: CASSVSQGRNEQFF
cdr3_length: 15; clone_size: few; d_call: TRBD1; v_call: TRBV10-3; j_call: TRBJ1-5; cdr3_nt: TGTGCCATCAGTGCGGACAGGGATAGCAATCAGCCCCAGCATTTT; cdr3_aa: CAISADRDSNQPQHF
cdr3_length: 12; clone_size: NA; d_call: NA; v_call: TRBV30; j_call: TRBJ2-3; cdr3_nt: TGTGCCTGGAGGAGGGGCACAGATACGCAGTATTTT; cdr3_aa: CAWRRGTDTQYF
cdr3_length: 14; clone_size: NA; d_call: NA; v_call: TRBV7-9; j_call: TRBJ1-4; cdr3_nt: TGTGCCAGCAGCCTTCAGGGTGGAAATGAAAAACTGTTTTTT; cdr3_aa: CASSLQGGNEKLFF
cdr3_length: 16; clone_size: NA; d_call: TRBD1; v_call: TRBV9; j_call: TRBJ2-5; cdr3_nt: TGTGCCAGCAGCGTAGAAGGACAGGGGGTGTGGGAGACCCAGTACTTC; cdr3_aa: CASSVEGQGVWETQYF
cdr3_length: 16; clone_size: few; d_call: NA; v_call: TRBV9; j_call: TRBJ2-3; cdr3_nt: TGTGCCAGCAGCGTAGGGGCGGACACATGGGCAGATACGCAGTATTTT; cdr3_aa: CASSVGADTWADTQYF
cdr3_length: 13; clone_size: NA; d_call: NA; v_call: TRBV7-9; j_call: TRBJ2-3; cdr3_nt: TGTGCCAGCAGCTTATTGAGCACAGATACGCAGTATTTT; cdr3_aa: CASSLLSTDTQYF
cdr3_length: 13; clone_size: NA; d_call: NA; v_call: TRBV2; j_call: TRBJ1-1; cdr3_nt: TGTGCCAGCAAGGGCTCCCGGAACACTGAAGCTTTCTTT; cdr3_aa: CASKGSRNTEAFF
cdr3_length: 15; clone_size: once; d_call: NA; v_call: TRBV14; j_call: TRBJ2-1; cdr3_nt: TGTGCCAGCAGCCAAGTTCTGGGCGGTAACAATGAGCAGTTCTTC; cdr3_aa: CASSQVLGGNNEQFF
cdr3_length: 15; clone_size: NA; d_call: NA; v_call: TRBV9; j_call: TRBJ1-2; cdr3_nt: TGTGCCAGCAGCGCCACGTCGGGAGAGGCCTATGGCTACACCTTC; cdr3_aa: CASSATSGEAYGYTF
cdr3_length: 17; clone_size: NA; d_call: NA; v_call: TRBV11-2; j_call: TRBJ1-2; cdr3_nt: TGTGCCAGCAGCCCATTGGGGGCGGGGGACACCAGCTATGGCTACACCTTC; cdr3_aa: CASSPLGAGDTSYGYTF
cdr3_length: 15; clone_size: NA; d_call: NA; v_call: TRBV27; j_call: TRBJ1-5; cdr3_nt: TGTGCCAGCAGTCCGGGGGCGGGGGGGCGTCAGCCCCAGCATTTT; cdr3_aa: CASSPGAGGRQPQHF
cdr3_length: 15; clone_size: NA; d_call: TRBD2; v_call: TRBV7-3; j_call: TRBJ2-1; cdr3_nt: TGTGCCAGCAGCTTAGTGCTAGCGGGAAGGAATGAGCAGTTCTTC; cdr3_aa: CASSLVLAGRNEQFF
cdr3_length: 14; clone_size: NA; d_call: NA; v_call: TRBV6-5; j_call: TRBJ1-1; cdr3_nt: TGTGCCAGCACCCGGACAGCTTCTAACACTGAAGCTTTCTTT; cdr3_aa: CASTRTASNTEAFF
cdr3_length: 16; clone_size: NA; d_call: NA; v_call: TRBV30; j_call: TRBJ1-1; cdr3_nt: TGTGCCTGGAGTGTACTGGTTGGATTCCCCAGCACTGAAGCTTTCTTT; cdr3_aa: CAWSVLVGFPSTEAFF
cdr3_length: 11; clone_size: NA; d_call: NA; v_call: TRBV25-1; j_call: TRBJ1-1; cdr3_nt: TGTGCCAGCAGTGAATCCGTTGAAGCTTTCTTT; cdr3_aa: CASSESVEAFF
cdr3_length: 13; clone_size: NA; d_call: NA; v_call: TRBV5-1; j_call: TRBJ1-2; cdr3_nt: TGCGCCAGCAGCCAGCGGACTAACTATGGCTACACCTTC; cdr3_aa: CASSQRTNYGYTF
cdr3_length: 15; clone_size: NA; d_call: TRBD1; v_call: TRBV7-7; j_call: TRBJ2-3; cdr3_nt: TGTGCCAGCAGCTCCGGGACAGGGGTGACAGATACGCAGTATTTT; cdr3_aa: CASSSGTGVTDTQYF